This T cell receptor (beta chain) was sequenced in a study of shared clonotypes between healthy human individuals. CDR1 and CDR2 from the germline V gene are SEHNR and FQNEAQ (reference sequence). This CDR3 region has 15 residues. The V gene end was trimmed by 1 base and the J gene end by 0 bases; junction bases not matched to a gene: 2. For this clone: Other DNA sequences in the same sample also yield this CDR3.

This table comes from immunoSEQ multiplex PCR, and its TCRdb copy is limited to in-frame clones, with some not included. The sample consists of roughly 2.4 million clones, 90% to 96% of them appearing once. A CD45RA-negative memory subset and a CD45RA+ naive subset were separated from the CD4+ cells. This clonotype originated in a man younger than 30 in good health. The sequencing sample was made of naive CD4+ T cells sorted from blood. This sample's subset: CD45RA+ positively selected. This chain joins TRBV7-9 and TRBJ2-5, with 7 bases that match TRBD1. The CDR3 here is CASSLGQGYQETQYF. The CDR3 DNA follows: TGTGCCAGCAGCTTAGGACAGGGCTACCAAGAGACCCAGTACTTC. Combining the CDR3 with reference TRBV7-9 and TRBJ2-5 gives the whole variable domain DTGVSQNPRHKITKRGQNVTFRCDPISEHNRLYWYRQTLGQGPEFLTYFQNEAQLEKSRLLSDRFSAERPKGSFSTLEIQRTEQGDSAMYLCASSLGQGYQETQYFGPGTRLLVL.